Shown below are 24 T cell receptor beta chains from a single sample sequenced in a study of identical twins. TCRdb fed the 5' RACE reads into MiXCR, producing one record per CDR3 protein. The sample carries roughly 250,000 distinct CDR3 sequences, 6.5% to 9% recorded once. The same data also went into a second study, on yellow fever vaccine responses in identical twins.

Material for sequencing was CD8+ T cells sorted from blood. The receptors come from a woman between 18 and 30 years old in good health.

This clonotype has more than one count but fewer than ten. The chain recombines TRBV29-1 with TRBJ2-2; 9 bases line up with TRBD1. Trimming cost V 5 bases and J 4 bases; bases outside gene matches: 5. Germline values: CDR1 SQVTM, CDR2 ANQGSEA. The CDR3 extends over 14 amino acids. The CDR3 sequence is CSVSPGQGTGELFF. For the CDR3, the DNA is TGCAGCGTTTCCCCGGGACAGGGCACCGGGGAGCTGTTTTTT.

In this sample, this clonotype turned up a few times. J is TRBJ2-2 and V is TRBV14; 10 bases map to TRBD2. This CDR3 region has 14 residues. V dropped 6 bases and J dropped 4; count of bases not matched to a gene: 2. The germline V gene encodes CDR1 SGHDN and CDR2 FVKESK. CDR3 bases: TGTGCCAGCAGTTGGACTAGCGGCACCGGGGAGCTGTTTTTT. It encodes CASSWTSGTGELFF.

The rearrangement joins TRBV10-2 to TRBJ2-1, with D unresolved. Between the trimmed V and J ends, which lost 3 bases and 5 bases, there was a span of 11 bases. Per germline, CDR1 WSHSY and CDR2 SAAADI. The CDR3 totals 14 residues. CDR3 protein: CASSDALDDNEQFF. The CDR3 DNA reads as TGCGCCAGCAGTGACGCACTGGACGACAATGAGCAGTTCTTC.

Ten or more counts support this clonotype. The chain links TRBV7-9 to TRBJ1-2; no clear D gene. Trimming took 5 bases from V and 6 from J, leaving 10 bases between them. CDR1 and CDR2 from the germline V gene are SEHNR and FQNEAQ (reference sequence). The CDR3 runs 12 residues. CDR3 in DNA: TGTGCCAGCAGCCGGGCTGTAGATGGCTACACCTTC. This codes for CASSRAVDGYTF.

This clonotype was seen a few times. Here the CDR3 DNA reads TGCGCCAGCAGCTTGGGGACTAGCGGGAGTGGGTACGAGCAGTACTTC. The encoded protein is CASSLGTSGSGYEQYF. The chain is built from TRBV5-1 and TRBJ2-7; TRBD2 matches at 13 bases. CDR3 length: 16 amino acids. Germline CDR1 SGHRS, CDR2 YFSETQ. Trimming cost V 0 bases and J 4 bases; bases outside gene matches: 4.

In the case of this clonotype: A much larger clone lies a single base off, so this may be a read error. J is TRBJ2-1 and V is TRBV20-1; 9 bases align to TRBD2. CDR3 length: 16 amino acids. Per the germline V gene, CDR1 is DFQATT and CDR2 is SNEGSKA (reference sequence). The CDR3 sequence is CCARSLASGDYNEQFF. CDR3 DNA: TGCTGTGCTAGATCCCTCGCTAGCGGGGACTACAATGAGCAGTTCTTC.

The sample holds many counts of this clonotype. This chain uses TRBV12-3 or TRBV12-4 with TRBJ2-3; D perhaps matches TRBD2 (5 bases). CDR3 size: 14 residues. The germline V and J ends were trimmed by 6 bases and 2 bases, with 12 bases remaining between them. CDR3 residues: CASSLLGPTDTQYF. The CDR3 DNA is TGTGCCAGCAGCCTACTAGGGCCCACAGATACGCAGTATTTT.

This clonotype was picked up many times. The chain couples TRBV7-9 to TRBJ2-7; D not certain. This CDR3 region has 14 residues. The V end was cut by 1 base, the J end by 2 bases, with 9 bases between. Germline lookup yields CDR1 SEHNR and CDR2 FQNEAQ (reference sequence). The CDR3 DNA sequence: TGTGCCAGCAGCTTAGTAGGGCAGCCCTACGAGCAGTACTTC. Amino acid sequence: CASSLVGQPYEQYF.

This clonotype was recorded many times. The chain joins TRBV29-1 to TRBJ2-3, with 12 bases aligning to TRBD2. The CDR3 totals 17 residues. Per germline, CDR1 SQVTM and CDR2 ANQGSEA. Trimming at V came to 1 base and at J to 7 bases, leaving 12 bases not matched to a gene. CDR3 DNA sequence: TGCAGCGTTGAAGTAGGAGTGTCTAGCGGGGGGGCCAATACGCAGTATTTT. It codes for CSVEVGVSSGGANTQYF.

At least ten counts were recorded for this clonotype. V is TRBV9 and J is TRBJ1-2; D might be TRBD1 (5 bases). V was shortened by 1 base and J by 7 bases, with 8 bases between the two germline ends. Looked up from germline, CDR1 is SGDLS and CDR2 is YYNGEE. The CDR3 consists of 12 residues. CDR3 amino acids: CASSVPGFGYTF. DNA for the CDR3: TGTGCCAGCAGCGTACCAGGGTTTGGCTACACCTTC.

This clonotype has more than one count but fewer than ten. The chain couples TRBV6-1 to TRBJ1-5, with no clear D. V was pared by 2 bases and J by 0 bases, with 8 bases between. This CDR3 is 15 amino acids long. Germline V gives CDR1 MNHNS, CDR2 SASEGT. This CDR3 reads CASSEPWDSNQPQHF. As DNA, the CDR3 is TGTGCCAGCAGTGAACCCTGGGATAGCAATCAGCCCCAGCATTTT.

This clonotype was observed many times. J is TRBJ2-2 and V is TRBV29-1, with 8 bases identical to TRBD2. The CDR3 has 13 residues. Losses at the gene ends were 6 bases for V and 4 bases for J; bases not matched to a gene: 4. Germline CDR1 reads SQVTM; CDR2 reads ANQGSEA. The DNA of the CDR3 is TGCAGCGTGGCCGGGACTAGCACCGGGGAGCTGTTTTTT. Residues: CSVAGTSTGELFF.

The rearrangement links TRBV2 to TRBJ2-5, with D perhaps given as TRBD1 or TRBD2 (5 bases each). CDR3 length equals 15 residues. V lost 5 bases and J 5 bases, leaving 18 bases between the germline ends. Germline-derived CDR1 and CDR2 are SNHLY and FYNNEI. The CDR3 bases are TGTGCCAGCAGTTATAGAGGACACCCGGGGGAGACCCAGTACTTC. Protein product: CASSYRGHPGETQYF.

The chain is built from TRBV6-1 and TRBJ2-5, with a weak D call TRBD1 (6 bases). From germline, CDR1 is MNHNS and CDR2 SASEGT. V was pared by 4 bases and J by 1 base, with 13 bases between. This CDR3 contains 15 residues. The CDR3: CASSGVWGPQETQYF. The CDR3 bases are TGTGCCAGCAGTGGAGTATGGGGGCCCCAAGAGACCCAGTACTTC.

This chain links TRBV7-8 with TRBJ2-7; possibly TRBD2 for D (6 bases). Trimming shortened V by 10 bases and J by 4 bases, and 29 bases separated the two germline ends. The germline CDR1 and CDR2 sequences are SGHVS and FQNEAQ. This CDR3 contains 17 residues. CDR3 in DNA: TGTGCCATGAGCCTGGGGCTCCTCTGCTCCGGGAGTTACGAGCAGTACGTC. Translating it yields CAMSLGLLCSGSYEQYV.

This chain joins TRBV11-2 and TRBJ2-5; TRBD1 might be the D (5 bases). The CDR3 length is 13 residues. The V gene lost 5 bases and the J gene lost 0 bases, with 7 bases spanning the gap. CDR1 and CDR2 (germline): SGHAT, FQNNGV. The CDR3, as DNA: TGTGCCAGCAGCCAGGGATACCAAGAGACCCAGTACTTC. It is translated as CASSQGYQETQYF.

The sample holds a few counts of this clonotype. This chain uses TRBV27 with TRBJ2-7; 7 positions agree with TRBD2. J was trimmed by 3 bases and V by 5 bases; bases with no gene match: 4. Germline assignment: CDR1 MNHEY and CDR2 SMNVEV (reference sequence). The length of the CDR3 is 13 residues. The CDR3 sequence is CASSPGLIYEQYV. CDR3 in DNA: TGTGCCAGCAGTCCGGGACTAATCTACGAGCAGTACGTC.

This sequence joins TRBV2 and TRBJ1-1; no clear D gene. The ends were cut back, 6 bases at V and 3 bases at J, with 17 bases in the middle. Germline CDR1 SNHLY, CDR2 FYNNEI. The CDR3 loop spans 15 amino acids. The CDR3 sequence: CASSERVRRDTEAFF. DNA for the CDR3: TGTGCCAGCAGCGAGAGGGTGAGAAGGGACACTGAAGCTTTCTTT.

This clonotype was counted a few times. This CDR3 reads CASSFPERVYEQYF. The CDR3 nucleotides read TGTGCCAGCAGTTTCCCCGAAAGGGTTTACGAGCAGTACTTC. The V and J genes are TRBV28 and TRBJ2-7; no firm D call. Germline V gene data show CDR1 as MDHEN and CDR2 as SYDVKM. Trimming shortened V by 3 bases and J by 4 bases, and 13 bases separated the two germline ends. The length of the CDR3 is 14 residues.

J is TRBJ2-7 and V is TRBV5-1; 11 bases align to TRBD1. This CDR3 contains 15 residues. The V and J ends lost 0 bases and 4 bases, in that order; junction bases with no gene match: 3. Germline loops: CDR1 SGHRS, CDR2 YFSETQ. The CDR3 sequence: CASSLGTGGAYEQYF. CDR3 in DNA: TGCGCCAGCAGCTTGGGGACAGGGGGCGCTTACGAGCAGTACTTC.

This clonotype was found many times. The V call is TRBV12-3 or TRBV12-4, the J call TRBJ2-1, with 8 bases matching TRBD2. The length of the CDR3 is 17 residues. The ends lost 6 bases at V and 3 bases at J; junction bases unmatched: 13. The CDR3 nucleotides are TGTGCCAGCAGCTCTGCGGTCGCGGGAGGAGTCTACAATGAGCAGTTCTTC. This gives the protein CASSSAVAGGVYNEQFF.

This clonotype showed up just a few times. J is TRBJ2-1 and V is TRBV5-6; 8 bases map to TRBD1. V lost 4 bases, J lost 12 bases, and 21 bases stayed unmatched. The germline gives CDR1 SGHDT, CDR2 YYEEEE. This CDR3 is built from 17 residues. CDR3 protein: CASSRGRDRPSWIGQFF. The CDR3 DNA sequence: TGTGCCAGCAGCCGGGGCCGGGACAGGCCGTCCTGGATAGGGCAGTTCTTC. Variable domain in full (rest from reference TRBV5-6 and TRBJ2-1): DAGVTQSPTHLIKTRGQQVTLRCSPKSGHDTVSWYQQALGQGPQFIFQYYEEEERQRGNFPDRFSGHQFPNYSSELNVNALLLGDSALYLCASSRGRDRPSWIGQFFGPGTRLTVL.

This clonotype showed up many times. The V gene is TRBV9, the J gene TRBJ1-2; no firm D call. Germline-derived CDR1 and CDR2 are SGDLS and YYNGEE. This CDR3 contains 14 residues. V was cut by 0 bases and J by 5 bases, with 11 bases left in between. The CDR3 loop reads CASSVVGDNYGYTF. The CDR3 DNA follows: TGTGCCAGCAGCGTAGTGGGTGATAATTATGGCTACACCTTC. Full variable domain (outside the CDR3, taken from reference TRBV9 and TRBJ1-2): DSGVTQTPKHLITATGQRVTLRCSPRSGDLSVYWYQQSLDQGLQFLIQYYNGEERAKGNILERFSAQQFPDLHSELNLSSLELGDSALYFCASSVVGDNYGYTFGSGTRLTVV.

The sample holds a few counts of this clonotype. The chain recombines TRBV3-1 with TRBJ2-7, with TRBD1 identical over 7 bases. The CDR3 loop spans 14 amino acids. Per germline, CDR1 LGHDT and CDR2 YNNKEL (reference sequence). V was pared by 3 bases and J by 6 bases, with 8 bases of the junction left unmatched. The CDR3 bases are TGTGCCAGCAGCCAGGCCATCTCAGGGGGCGAGCAGTACGTC. Residues: CASSQAISGGEQYV.